This TCR beta chain was obtained from a study of shared clonotypes between healthy human individuals. Libraries were prepared by immunoSEQ multiplex PCR; TCRdb keeps only in-frame clonotypes and omits some of them. The sample shows millions of clones, approximately 93% of them seen only once. Trimming cost V 3 bases and J 2 bases; bases outside gene matches: 3. Germline-derived CDR1 and CDR2 are MDHEN and SYDVKM. CDR3 length: 16 residues. The sequence was collected from a man aged 18 to 29 in good health. Some clones in this sample may be carry-over from other donors' samples. Sequencing was performed on naive CD4+ T cells from PBMCs. The subset is: CD45RA+ positively selected. V and J are TRBV28 and TRBJ2-1; 11 bases agree with TRBD2. This CDR3 reads CASSFIAGGAYNEQFF. CDR3 bases: TGTGCCAGCAGTTTCATAGCGGGAGGGGCCTACAATGAGCAGTTCTTC.